Each of the 18 T cell receptor beta chains below was sequenced from the same sample in a study of regulatory and conventional T cells in RAG deficiency. Data came from immunoSEQ multiplex PCR; TCRdb stores just in-frame clones and leaves some out. This sample carries over 8,500 clones, 89% of them seen once, and the ten largest clones take 1.3%. Regulatory T cells were sorted from blood as CD4+ CD25-high CD127-low cells. These data were also reused for a study on regulatory T cells. From that report: Primers: 52 TRBV forward and 13 TRBJ reverse.

The specimen sequenced was Tregs sorted from blood. The receptors originated from a human donor in good health.

This chain joins TRBV11-2 and TRBJ2-2; D might be TRBD1 (6 bases). This CDR3 comprises 16 residues. V was pared by 3 bases and J by 1 base, with 12 bases between. The V gene's germline CDR1 is SGHAT and CDR2 FQNNGV. CDR3 coding DNA: TGTGCCAGCAGCTTTTTACAGGGCAAGAACACCGGGGAGCTGTTTTTT. Translation: CASSFLQGKNTGELFF.

This chain connects TRBV28 to TRBJ1-5; D ambiguous. V gave up 5 bases and J gave up 2 bases, with 1 base separating them. From germline, CDR1 is MDHEN and CDR2 SYDVKM. The CDR3 runs to 11 residues. This chain's CDR3 is CASSRNQPQHF. CDR3 nucleotides: TGTGCCAGCAGTCGCAATCAGCCCCAGCATTTT.

The count of this clone is one. The rearrangement links TRBV12-5 to TRBJ1-5, with D possibly being TRBD1 (5 bases). This CDR3 comprises 17 residues. V was pared by 6 bases and J by 11 bases, with 29 bases between. Germline V gives CDR1 LGHNT, CDR2 FRNRAP. In nucleotides, the CDR3 is TGTGCTAGTGGCCAATTCTTGCAAGGGACTCCTCTTCTCTCCCAGCATTTT. As protein: CASGQFLQGTPLLSQHF.

This clone was detected a few times. This sequence joins TRBV19 and TRBJ2-7; D possibly corresponds to TRBD1 (5 bases). The length of the CDR3 is 13 residues. Trimming removed 7 bases from V and 0 bases from J, with 10 bases in between. Germline CDR1 and CDR2: LNHDA and SQIVND (reference sequence). The CDR3 DNA reads as TGTGCCAGTAAGGGGCGGAACTCCTACGAGCAGTACTTC. This translates into CASKGRNSYEQYF.

The V gene is TRBV4-2, the J gene TRBJ2-1; D is undetermined. CDR3 length equals 20 residues. Germline CDR1 is LGHNA and CDR2 is YNFKEQ. V lost 0 bases and J lost 10, with 31 bases in between. The CDR3 coding sequence is TGTGCCAGCAGCCAAGATTCAGCTATACGCGGATCCTTGAATTTTCGCGAGCAGTTCTTC. Amino acid sequence: CASSQDSAIRGSLNFREQFF.

The table lists this clone with a few counts. This chain uses TRBV2 with TRBJ2-7; 14 nucleotides match TRBD2. J was trimmed by 6 bases and V by 4 bases; bases with no gene match: 14. CDR3 size: 18 residues. Germline V gene sequence: CDR1 SNHLY, CDR2 FYNNEI. For the CDR3, the DNA is TGTGCCAGCAGTGTCCTATTTACGACTAGCGGGAGGGCCGGCGAGCAGTACTTC. Translating it yields CASSVLFTTSGRAGEQYF.

V is TRBV5-1 and J is TRBJ1-1; TRBD1 aligns across 7 bases. The germline V gene has CDR1 SGHRS and CDR2 YFSETQ. V lost 5 bases, J lost 0 bases, and 7 bases stayed unmatched. The CDR3 has 15 residues. The CDR3 here is CASRVTGTVNTEAFF. CDR3 nucleotides: TGCGCCAGCAGGGTGACCGGGACAGTGAACACTGAAGCTTTCTTT. The variable domain in full, completed from reference TRBV5-1 and TRBJ1-1, reads KAGVTQTPRYLIKTRGQQVTLSCSPISGHRSVSWYQQTPGQGLQFLFEYFSETQRNKGNFPGRFSGRQFSNSRSEMNVSTLELGDSALYLCASRVTGTVNTEAFFGQGTRLTVV.

This chain joins TRBV7-9 and TRBJ1-1; D not certain. The CDR3 length is 15 residues. Germline V CDR1 and CDR2: SEHNR, FQNEAQ (reference sequence). Trimming pared 5 bases from V and 0 bases from J, leaving 13 bases between. The CDR3 DNA reads as TGTGCCAGCAGCCGCGGACGATCGATGAACACTGAAGCTTTCTTT. This codes for CASSRGRSMNTEAFF.

This clone has just a few counts. The chain combines TRBV28 with TRBJ1-4; D gene ambiguous. The CDR3 has 15 amino acids. V was clipped by 7 bases and J by 8 bases, with 20 bases between them. Germline lookup yields CDR1 MDHEN and CDR2 SYDVKM. CDR3: CASTTHQLAREKLFF. Written as DNA, the CDR3 is TGTGCCAGCACCACCCATCAGTTAGCGAGAGAAAAACTGTTTTTT.

The table lists this clone with a few counts. The chain employs TRBV5-1 and TRBJ2-3, with D hard to call. CDR1 and CDR2 from the germline V gene are SGHRS and YFSETQ. CDR3 length: 16 amino acids. Trimming shortened V by 1 base and J by 0 bases, and 12 bases separated the two germline ends. The CDR3 DNA follows: TGCGCCAGCAGCTTGTCCGGGTTCGGTAGCACAGATACGCAGTATTTT. Amino acids: CASSLSGFGSTDTQYF.

This clone appeared once. V and J are TRBV9 and TRBJ2-5, with TRBD2 matching over 8 bases. V dropped 1 base and J dropped 2; count of bases not matched to a gene: 7. CDR1 is SGDLS, CDR2 YYNGEE, per germline. This CDR3 is built from 16 residues. The CDR3 DNA is TGTGCCAGCAGCGTATGGGCCGGGGGGGATCAAGAGACCCAGTACTTC. It specifies CASSVWAGGDQETQYF. The variable domain in full, with the rest retrieved from reference TRBV9 and TRBJ2-5, is DSGVTQTPKHLITATGQRVTLRCSPRSGDLSVYWYQQSLDQGLQFLIQYYNGEERAKGNILERFSAQQFPDLHSELNLSSLELGDSALYFCASSVWAGGDQETQYFGPGTRLLVL.

V usage is TRBV5-6 and J usage is TRBJ1-4, with 7 bases that match TRBD1. CDR3 size: 15 residues. Germline loops: CDR1 SGHDT, CDR2 YYEEEE. The trim removed 4 bases at V and 7 bases at J, leaving 10 bases unmatched. The CDR3 sequence is CASSKITGTVEKLFF. The CDR3 coding sequence is TGTGCCAGCAGCAAAATCACCGGGACAGTTGAAAAACTGTTTTTT. The whole variable domain, remainder taken from reference TRBV5-6 and TRBJ1-4, is DAGVTQSPTHLIKTRGQQVTLRCSPKSGHDTVSWYQQALGQGPQFIFQYYEEEERQRGNFPDRFSGHQFPNYSSELNVNALLLGDSALYLCASSKITGTVEKLFFGSGTQLSVL.

This clone was recorded only once. This rearrangement joins TRBV19 to TRBJ1-4; possibly TRBD1 for D (5 bases). The V gene's germline CDR1 is LNHDA and CDR2 SQIVND (reference sequence). The CDR3 length is 17 residues. Deletions cut 6 bases from V and 0 bases from J, with 17 bases between. The CDR3 bases are TGTGCCAGTAGCCCAGGGTGGGAGACGGCAACTAATGAAAAACTGTTTTTT. This translates into CASSPGWETATNEKLFF.

This clone was observed a handful of times. V is TRBV19 and J is TRBJ1-1; D is undetermined. Germline V gives CDR1 LNHDA, CDR2 SQIVND (reference sequence). The V and J ends lost 5 bases and 5 bases respectively, with 12 bases between them. There are 13 residues in the CDR3. For the CDR3, the DNA is TGTGCCAGTAGTCGGGGATGGAGGACTGAAGCTTTCTTT. This codes for CASSRGWRTEAFF.

The chain couples TRBV29-1 to TRBJ2-7, with D possibly being TRBD1 (6 bases). The CDR3 spans 17 residues. V was trimmed by 4 bases and J by 2 bases, leaving 24 bases between them. CDR1 is SQVTM, CDR2 ANQGSEA, per germline. The CDR3 coding sequence is TGCAGCGTTGCTCAGTTCAGGGGAACCCTCATGGCCTACGAGCAGTACTTC. It yields the protein CSVAQFRGTLMAYEQYF.

The chain recombines TRBV7-2 with TRBJ2-3, with TRBD2 matching over 9 bases. Per germline, CDR1 SGHTA and CDR2 FQGNSA. This CDR3 comprises 15 residues. The trim removed 1 base at V and 4 bases at J, leaving 3 bases unmatched. CDR3 sequence reads: CASSLGGGASDTQYF. CDR3 nucleotides: TGTGCCAGCAGCTTAGGCGGGGGGGCCTCAGATACGCAGTATTTT.

This sequence joins TRBV28 and TRBJ1-1; D not resolved. Germline loops: CDR1 MDHEN, CDR2 SYDVKM. Between the trimmed V and J ends, which lost 10 bases and 1 base, there was a span of 10 bases. The CDR3 is made up of 12 amino acids. CDR3 amino acids: CATTLQNTEAFF. CDR3 nucleotide sequence: TGTGCCACCACCCTCCAGAACACTGAAGCTTTCTTT.

The chain uses TRBV5-1 and TRBJ2-4; D unclear. This CDR3 spans 13 amino acids. The germline CDR1 and CDR2 sequences are SGHRS and YFSETQ. Trimming removed 0 bases at V and 8 bases at J, with 9 bases between. The chain's CDR3 is CASSLEFGDIQYF. The CDR3 DNA reads as TGCGCCAGCAGCTTGGAATTTGGGGACATTCAGTACTTC.